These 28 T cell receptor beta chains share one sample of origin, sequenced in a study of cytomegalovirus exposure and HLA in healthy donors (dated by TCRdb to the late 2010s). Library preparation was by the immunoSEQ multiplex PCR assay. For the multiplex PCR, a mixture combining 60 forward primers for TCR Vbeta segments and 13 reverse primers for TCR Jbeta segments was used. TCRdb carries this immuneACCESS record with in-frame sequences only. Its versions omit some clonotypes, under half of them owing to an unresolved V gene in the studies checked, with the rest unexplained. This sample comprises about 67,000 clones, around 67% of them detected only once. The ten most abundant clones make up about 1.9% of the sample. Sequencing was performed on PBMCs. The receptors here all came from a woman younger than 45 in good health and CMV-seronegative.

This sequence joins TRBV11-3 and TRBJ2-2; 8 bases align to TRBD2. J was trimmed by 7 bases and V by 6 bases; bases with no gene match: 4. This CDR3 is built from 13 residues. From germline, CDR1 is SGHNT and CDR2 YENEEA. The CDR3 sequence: CASRPGRDGELFF. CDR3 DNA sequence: TGTGCCAGCAGACCCGGGAGGGACGGGGAGCTGTTTTTT. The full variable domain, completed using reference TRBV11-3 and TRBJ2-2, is EAGVVQSPRYKIIEKKQPVAFWCNPISGHNTLYWYLQNLGQGPELLIRYENEEAVDDSQLPKDRFSAERLKGVDSTLKIQPAELGDSAVYLCASRPGRDGELFFGEGSRLTVL.

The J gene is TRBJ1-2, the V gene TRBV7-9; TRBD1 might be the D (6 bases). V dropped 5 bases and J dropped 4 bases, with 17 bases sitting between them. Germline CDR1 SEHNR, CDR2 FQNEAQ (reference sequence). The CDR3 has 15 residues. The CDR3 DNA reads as TGTGCCAGCAGCCAGAGTCTTGTAGGGGGCTATGGCTACACCTTC. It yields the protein CASSQSLVGGYGYTF.

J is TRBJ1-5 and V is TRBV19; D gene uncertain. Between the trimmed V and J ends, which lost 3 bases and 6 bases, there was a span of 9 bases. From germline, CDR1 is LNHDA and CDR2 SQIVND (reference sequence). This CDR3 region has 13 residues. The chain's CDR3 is CASSMKSGQPQHF. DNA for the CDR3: TGTGCCAGTAGTATGAAATCAGGTCAGCCCCAGCATTTT.

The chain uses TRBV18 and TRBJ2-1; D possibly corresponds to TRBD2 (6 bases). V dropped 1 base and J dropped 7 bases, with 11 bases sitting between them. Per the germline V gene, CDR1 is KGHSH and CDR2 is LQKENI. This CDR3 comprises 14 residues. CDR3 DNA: TGTGCCAGCTCACCACAAGCTGGGAGGAATGAGCAGTTCTTC. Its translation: CASSPQAGRNEQFF.

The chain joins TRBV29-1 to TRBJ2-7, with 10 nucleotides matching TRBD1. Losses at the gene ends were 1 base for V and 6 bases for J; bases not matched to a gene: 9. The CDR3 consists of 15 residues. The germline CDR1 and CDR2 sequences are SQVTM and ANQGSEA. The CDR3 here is CSVEGMGQGQGEQYF. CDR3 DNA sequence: TGCAGCGTTGAAGGCATGGGACAGGGGCAGGGCGAGCAGTACTTC.

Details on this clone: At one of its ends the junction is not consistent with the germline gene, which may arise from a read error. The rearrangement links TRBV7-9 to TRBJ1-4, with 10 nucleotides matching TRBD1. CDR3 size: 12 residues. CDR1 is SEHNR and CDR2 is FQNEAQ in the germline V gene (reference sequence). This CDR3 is CSSSADRGKLFF. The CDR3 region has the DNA TGTTCCAGCAGCGCGGACAGGGGGAAACTGTTTTTT.

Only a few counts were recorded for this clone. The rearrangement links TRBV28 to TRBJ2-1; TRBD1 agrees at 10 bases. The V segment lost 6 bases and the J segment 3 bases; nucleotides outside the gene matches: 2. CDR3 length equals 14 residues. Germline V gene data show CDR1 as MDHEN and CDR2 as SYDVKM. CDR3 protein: CASSRTGGYNEQFF. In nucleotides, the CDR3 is TGTGCCAGCAGCCGGACAGGGGGCTACAATGAGCAGTTCTTC.

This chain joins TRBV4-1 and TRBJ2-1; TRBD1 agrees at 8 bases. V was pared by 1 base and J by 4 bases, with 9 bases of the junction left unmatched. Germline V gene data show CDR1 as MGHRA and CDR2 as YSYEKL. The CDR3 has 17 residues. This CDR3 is CASSQGQTGGLYNEQFF. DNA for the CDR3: TGCGCCAGCAGCCAAGGACAAACAGGGGGTCTTTACAATGAGCAGTTCTTC.

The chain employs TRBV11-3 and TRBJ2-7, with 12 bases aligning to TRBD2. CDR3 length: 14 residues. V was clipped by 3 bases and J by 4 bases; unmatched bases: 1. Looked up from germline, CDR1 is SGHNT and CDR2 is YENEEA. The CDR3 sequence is CASSLTSGGYEQYF. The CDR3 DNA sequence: TGTGCCAGCAGCTTGACTAGCGGGGGATACGAGCAGTACTTC.

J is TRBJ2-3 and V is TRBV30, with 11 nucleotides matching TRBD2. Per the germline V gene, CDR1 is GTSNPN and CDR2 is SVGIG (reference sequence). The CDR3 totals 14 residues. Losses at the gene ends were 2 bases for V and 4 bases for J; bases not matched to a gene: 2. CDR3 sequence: CAWSSSGGADTQYF. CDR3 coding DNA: TGTGCCTGGAGTAGTAGCGGGGGGGCAGATACGCAGTATTTT.

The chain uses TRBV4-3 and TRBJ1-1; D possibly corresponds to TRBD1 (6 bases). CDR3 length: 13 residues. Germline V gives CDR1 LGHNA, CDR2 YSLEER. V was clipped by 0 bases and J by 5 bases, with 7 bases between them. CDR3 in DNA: TGCGCCAGCAGCCAAGATAGGGGGACTGAAGCTTTCTTT. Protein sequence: CASSQDRGTEAFF.

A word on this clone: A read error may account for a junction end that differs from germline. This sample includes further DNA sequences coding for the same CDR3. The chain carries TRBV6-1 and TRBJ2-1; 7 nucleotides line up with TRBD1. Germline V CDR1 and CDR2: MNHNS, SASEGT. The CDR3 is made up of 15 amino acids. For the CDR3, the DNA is TGCGCCAGCAGTGATAGGGGGCGGACCTACAATGAGCAGTTCTTC. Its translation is CASSDRGRTYNEQFF.

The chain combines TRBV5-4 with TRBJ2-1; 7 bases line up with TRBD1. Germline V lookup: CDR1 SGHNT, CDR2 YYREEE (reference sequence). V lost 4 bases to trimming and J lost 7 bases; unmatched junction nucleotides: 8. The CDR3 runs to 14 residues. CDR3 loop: CASSGTVGLNEQFF. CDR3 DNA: TGTGCCAGCAGCGGGACAGTAGGTTTGAATGAGCAGTTCTTC.

The CDR3 spells CASSLPRHEQYF. CDR3 nucleotide sequence: TGTGCCAGCAGTTTACCCCGTCACGAGCAGTACTTC. V usage is TRBV28 and J usage is TRBJ2-7; D is unresolved. CDR1 and CDR2 (germline): MDHEN, SYDVKM. The germline V and J ends were trimmed by 2 bases and 5 bases, with 7 bases remaining between them. This CDR3 comprises 12 residues.

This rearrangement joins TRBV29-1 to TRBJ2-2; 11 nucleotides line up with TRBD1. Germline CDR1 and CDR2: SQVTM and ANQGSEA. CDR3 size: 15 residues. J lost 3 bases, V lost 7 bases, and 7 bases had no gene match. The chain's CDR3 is CSGGGTGGYTGELFF. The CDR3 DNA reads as TGCAGCGGTGGGGGGACAGGGGGGTACACCGGGGAGCTGTTTTTT.

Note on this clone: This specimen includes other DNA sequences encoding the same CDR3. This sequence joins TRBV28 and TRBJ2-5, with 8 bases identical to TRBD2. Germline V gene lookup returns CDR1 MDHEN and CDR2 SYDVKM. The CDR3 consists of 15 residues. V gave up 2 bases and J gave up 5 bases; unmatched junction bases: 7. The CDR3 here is CASSLPGTSRETQYF. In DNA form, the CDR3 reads TGTGCCAGCAGTTTACCCGGGACTAGTCGGGAGACCCAGTACTTC.

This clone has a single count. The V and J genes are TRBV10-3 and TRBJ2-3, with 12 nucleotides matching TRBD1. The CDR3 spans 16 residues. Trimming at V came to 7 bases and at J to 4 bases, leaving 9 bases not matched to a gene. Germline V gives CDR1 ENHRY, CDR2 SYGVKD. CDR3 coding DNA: TGTGCCATCACAGGGACAGGGGGCAGGGGCGCAGATACGCAGTATTTT. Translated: CAITGTGGRGADTQYF.

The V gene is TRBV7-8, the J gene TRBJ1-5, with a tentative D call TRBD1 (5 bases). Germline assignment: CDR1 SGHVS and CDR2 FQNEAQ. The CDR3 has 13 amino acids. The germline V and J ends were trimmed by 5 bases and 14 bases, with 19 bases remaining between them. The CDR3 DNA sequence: TGTGCCAGCAGCCTACCCCCCGGGACTATGAAGCATTTT. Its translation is CASSLPPGTMKHF.

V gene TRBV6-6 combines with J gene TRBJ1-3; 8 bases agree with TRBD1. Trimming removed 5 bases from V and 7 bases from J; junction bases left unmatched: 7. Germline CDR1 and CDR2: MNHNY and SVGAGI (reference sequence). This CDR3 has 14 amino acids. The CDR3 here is CASSPGGEGNTIYF. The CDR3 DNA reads TGTGCCAGCAGTCCAGGGGGCGAGGGGAACACCATATATTTT.

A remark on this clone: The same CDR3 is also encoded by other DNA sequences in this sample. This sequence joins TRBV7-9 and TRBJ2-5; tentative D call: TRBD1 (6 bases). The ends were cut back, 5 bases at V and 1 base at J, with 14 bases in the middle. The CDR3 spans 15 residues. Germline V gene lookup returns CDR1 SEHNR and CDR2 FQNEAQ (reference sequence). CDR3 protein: CASSQGTSGQETQYF. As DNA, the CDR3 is TGTGCCAGCAGCCAGGGGACATCGGGCCAAGAGACCCAGTACTTC.

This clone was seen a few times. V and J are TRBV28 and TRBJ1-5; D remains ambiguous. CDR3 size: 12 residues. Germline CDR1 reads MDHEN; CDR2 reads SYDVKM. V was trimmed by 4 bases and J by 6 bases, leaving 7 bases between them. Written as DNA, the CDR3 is TGTGCCAGCAGTTCCTCTACTCAGCCCCAGCATTTT. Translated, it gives CASSSSTQPQHF.

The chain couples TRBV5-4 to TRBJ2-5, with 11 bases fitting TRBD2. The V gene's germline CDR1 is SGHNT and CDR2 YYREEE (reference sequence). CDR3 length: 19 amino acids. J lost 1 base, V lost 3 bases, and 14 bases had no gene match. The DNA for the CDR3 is TGTGCCAGCAGCTGGAATAAGACTAGCGGGGAGTATTTCCAAGAGACCCAGTACTTC. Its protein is CASSWNKTSGEYFQETQYF.

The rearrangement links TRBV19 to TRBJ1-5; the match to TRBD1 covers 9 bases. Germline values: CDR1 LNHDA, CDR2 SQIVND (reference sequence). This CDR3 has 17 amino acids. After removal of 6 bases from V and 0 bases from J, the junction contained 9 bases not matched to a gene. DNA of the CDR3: TGTGCCAGTAGCCGGGACAGGGAGGGATATAGCAATCAGCCCCAGCATTTT. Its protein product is CASSRDREGYSNQPQHF. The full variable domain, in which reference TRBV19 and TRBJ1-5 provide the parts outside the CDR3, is DGGITQSPKYLFRKEGQNVTLSCEQNLNHDAMYWYRQDPGQGLRLIYYSQIVNDFQKGDIAEGYSVSREKKESFPLTVTSAQKNPTAFYLCASSRDREGYSNQPQHFGDGTRLSIL.

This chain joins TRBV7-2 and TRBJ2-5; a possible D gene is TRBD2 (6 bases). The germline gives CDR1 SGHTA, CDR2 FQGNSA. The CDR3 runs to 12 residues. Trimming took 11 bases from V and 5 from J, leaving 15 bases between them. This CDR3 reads CASRGRGETQYF. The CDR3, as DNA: TGTGCCTCTCGGGGGAGAGGGGAGACCCAGTACTTC.

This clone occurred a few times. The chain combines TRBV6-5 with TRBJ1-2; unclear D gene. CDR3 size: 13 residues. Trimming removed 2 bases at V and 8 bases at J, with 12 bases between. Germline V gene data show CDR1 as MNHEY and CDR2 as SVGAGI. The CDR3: CASSYEEGDGYTF. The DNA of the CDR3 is TGTGCCAGCAGTTACGAAGAGGGTGACGGCTACACCTTC.

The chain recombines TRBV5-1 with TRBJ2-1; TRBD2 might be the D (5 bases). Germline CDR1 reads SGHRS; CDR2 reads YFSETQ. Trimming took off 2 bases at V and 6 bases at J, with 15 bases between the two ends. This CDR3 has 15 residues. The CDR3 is CASSLEARVINEQFF. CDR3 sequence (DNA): TGCGCCAGCAGCTTAGAGGCGAGGGTTATCAATGAGCAGTTCTTC.

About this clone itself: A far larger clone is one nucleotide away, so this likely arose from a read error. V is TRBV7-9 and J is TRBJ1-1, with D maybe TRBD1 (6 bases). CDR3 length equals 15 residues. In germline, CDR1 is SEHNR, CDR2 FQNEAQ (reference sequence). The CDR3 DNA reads TGTTCCAGCAGCCAAGGATTGGGGGCGATGGCTGAAGCTTTCTTT. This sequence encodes CSSSQGLGAMAEAFF.

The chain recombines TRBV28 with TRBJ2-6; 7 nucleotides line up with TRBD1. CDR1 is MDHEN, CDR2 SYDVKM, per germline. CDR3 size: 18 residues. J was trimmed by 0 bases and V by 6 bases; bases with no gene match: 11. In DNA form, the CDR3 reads TGTGCCAGCAGATACAGACAGGGATTACTCTCTGGGGCCAACGTCCTGACTTTC. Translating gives CASRYRQGLLSGANVLTF.